A single sample gave rise to the 19 T cell receptor beta chains below, sequenced in a study of cytomegalovirus exposure and HLA in healthy donors (dated by TCRdb to 2016 to 2017). The library came from the immunoSEQ multiplex PCR assay. A mixture of 60 forward primers for TCR Vbeta segments and 13 reverse primers for TCR Jbeta segments was used in the multiplex PCR. Not all clones reach the TCRdb copy of this immuneACCESS table, which keeps in-frame sequences only. Checked studies attribute under half of the gap to unresolved V genes and leave the rest unexplained. Here the sample has 160,000 or so clones; around 80% occur a single time. The leading ten clones occupy 4.5% to 6% of the sample. What was sequenced was PBMCs. These receptors were obtained from a man between 40 and 49 years old in good health and CMV-seronegative.

This clone was picked up a small number of times. CDR3 sequence reads: CASSQERISYNEQFF. In DNA, the CDR3 is TGCGCCAGCAGCCAAGAGCGTATATCCTACAATGAGCAGTTCTTC. The rearrangement joins TRBV4-3 to TRBJ2-1; the D is unclear. Trimming took off 0 bases at V and 1 base at J, with 7 bases between the two ends. This CDR3 is 15 amino acids long. CDR1 is LGHNA, CDR2 YSLEER, per germline.

The chain joins TRBV19 to TRBJ2-1; TRBD1 is a possible D gene (6 bases). Looked up from germline, CDR1 is LNHDA and CDR2 is SQIVND (reference sequence). V was trimmed by 5 bases and J by 0 bases, leaving 14 bases between them. The CDR3 totals 16 residues. CDR3 sequence: CASSQRQGLSYNEQFF. CDR3 coding DNA: TGTGCCAGTAGTCAACGTCAGGGGCTCTCCTACAATGAGCAGTTCTTC.

The sample holds one count of this clone. The chain combines TRBV9 with TRBJ2-7; 8 bases line up with TRBD1. V lost 4 bases to trimming and J lost 4 bases; unmatched junction nucleotides: 7. In germline, CDR1 is SGDLS, CDR2 YYNGEE. The CDR3 runs to 14 residues. The CDR3: CASSPGTGRYEQYF. DNA of the CDR3: TGTGCCAGCAGCCCCGGGACAGGCAGGTACGAGCAGTACTTC.

This clone was counted once. The chain combines TRBV7-8 with TRBJ2-4; D gene ambiguous. There are 12 residues in the CDR3. The germline V gene encodes CDR1 SGHVS and CDR2 FQNEAQ. The germline V and J ends were trimmed by 3 bases and 6 bases, with 6 bases remaining between them. CDR3 sequence reads: CASSFHVNIQYF. DNA of the CDR3: TGTGCCAGCAGCTTCCATGTAAACATTCAGTACTTC.

This clone is a singleton in its sample. V is TRBV6-5 and J is TRBJ1-1, with 8 bases aligning to TRBD1. Trimming at V came to 2 bases and at J to 11 bases, leaving 4 bases not matched to a gene. Germline-derived CDR1 and CDR2 are MNHEY and SVGAGI. The CDR3 is 12 residues long. CDR3 nucleotide sequence: TGTGCCAGCAGTTACCGGACAGGGTCTGCTTTCTTT. Amino acids: CASSYRTGSAFF.

The J gene is TRBJ2-5, the V gene TRBV5-1; 11 bases are a match to TRBD2. The germline V gene has CDR1 SGHRS and CDR2 YFSETQ. This CDR3 has 15 residues. V was pared by 1 base and J by 6 bases, with 5 bases of the junction left unmatched. The CDR3 DNA reads TGCGCCAGCAGCTTGTCGCTAGCGGGGGGCCAGACCCAGTACTTC. This sequence encodes CASSLSLAGGQTQYF.

This clone was counted between two and nine times. V and J are TRBV5-4 and TRBJ2-5; possible D gene TRBD1, 5 bases. Germline loops: CDR1 SGHNT, CDR2 YYREEE (reference sequence). This CDR3 comprises 13 residues. The germline V and J ends were trimmed by 0 bases and 4 bases, with 7 bases remaining between them. CDR3 amino acids: CASSLAQGETQYF. Here the CDR3 DNA reads TGTGCCAGCAGCTTGGCCCAGGGAGAGACCCAGTACTTC.

The rearrangement links TRBV19 to TRBJ2-7; 8 bases match TRBD2. The ends lost 6 bases at V and 1 base at J; junction bases unmatched: 11. This CDR3 has 16 amino acids. CDR1 LNHDA and CDR2 SQIVND come from the germline V gene (reference sequence). CDR3 amino acids: CASSQFASGFSYEQYF. CDR3 nucleotide sequence: TGTGCCAGTAGCCAATTCGCTAGCGGGTTTTCCTACGAGCAGTACTTC.

The chain recombines TRBV5-1 with TRBJ1-2, with a weak D call TRBD1 (6 bases). V was clipped by 1 base and J by 4 bases, with 20 bases between them. Germline V gene data show CDR1 as SGHRS and CDR2 as YFSETQ. This CDR3 comprises 17 residues. The CDR3 reads CASSLNQGQAGIYGYTF. The CDR3 nucleotides are TGCGCCAGCAGCTTGAACCAGGGGCAGGCGGGTATCTATGGCTACACCTTC.

This chain connects TRBV19 to TRBJ1-2; 7 nucleotides align to TRBD1. Trimming at V came to 5 bases and at J to 7 bases, leaving 13 bases not matched to a gene. Germline CDR1 reads LNHDA; CDR2 reads SQIVND (reference sequence). The CDR3 loop spans 15 amino acids. The CDR3 sequence is CASSDTPGTVSGYTF. CDR3 sequence (DNA): TGTGCCAGTAGTGATACTCCCGGGACAGTAAGTGGCTACACCTTC. The full variable domain, rest sourced from reference TRBV19 and TRBJ1-2, is DGGITQSPKYLFRKEGQNVTLSCEQNLNHDAMYWYRQDPGQGLRLIYYSQIVNDFQKGDIAEGYSVSREKKESFPLTVTSAQKNPTAFYLCASSDTPGTVSGYTFGSGTRLTVV.

The V gene is TRBV7-6, the J gene TRBJ2-1; D perhaps matches TRBD2 (7 bases). The CDR3 loop spans 18 amino acids. Germline assignment: CDR1 SGHVS and CDR2 FNYEAQ. V was shortened by 2 bases and J by 3 bases, with 20 bases between the two germline ends. Here the CDR3 reads CASSLHLWGRGFYNEQFF. The CDR3 nucleotides are TGTGCCAGCAGCTTACACCTCTGGGGGCGGGGGTTCTACAATGAGCAGTTCTTC.

This chain connects TRBV14 to TRBJ2-3; D not certain. From germline, CDR1 is SGHDN and CDR2 FVKESK. V lost 0 bases and J 4 bases, leaving 17 bases between the germline ends. The CDR3 spans 17 residues. The CDR3: CASSQDFYMASSDTQYF. The CDR3 DNA follows: TGTGCCAGCAGCCAAGATTTTTATATGGCATCGTCAGATACGCAGTATTTT.

This clone showed up just a few times. Mismatch with germline at one junction end may stem from a read error. The chain recombines TRBV4-3 with TRBJ1-1; no definite D call. Germline CDR1 reads LGHNA; CDR2 reads YSLEER. The CDR3 sequence is 14 residues long. CDR3 coding DNA: TGCGCCAGCAGCCACTACACCGAGAACACTAAAGCTTTCTTT. It specifies CASSHYTENTKAFF.

The chain's CDR3 is CASSLQGIEETQYF. The CDR3 coding sequence is TGTGCCAGCAGTCTACAGGGTATCGAGGAGACCCAGTACTTC. The rearrangement uses TRBV27 and TRBJ2-5; a possible D gene is TRBD1 (6 bases). This CDR3 region has 14 residues. Looked up from germline, CDR1 is MNHEY and CDR2 is SMNVEV (reference sequence). V dropped 5 bases and J dropped 5 bases, with 15 bases sitting between them.

This chain uses TRBV30 with TRBJ1-2; 7 bases agree with TRBD1. Germline V CDR1 and CDR2: GTSNPN, SVGIG (reference sequence). V was pared by 2 bases and J by 4 bases, with 10 bases of the junction left unmatched. The CDR3 has 15 residues. This CDR3 reads CAWSYYQGEVYGYTF. For the CDR3, the DNA is TGTGCCTGGAGTTATTACCAGGGGGAGGTCTATGGCTACACCTTC.

This clone is a singleton in its sample. CDR3 residues: CASSRDRGHGTEAFF. DNA of the CDR3: TGTGCCAGCAGTCGCGACAGGGGGCACGGCACTGAAGCTTTCTTT. V is TRBV6-5 and J is TRBJ1-1, with 10 bases aligning to TRBD1. The CDR3 has 15 amino acids. Per the germline V gene, CDR1 is MNHEY and CDR2 is SVGAGI. V lost 5 bases, J lost 4 bases, and 7 bases stayed unmatched.

The V and J genes are TRBV7-2 and TRBJ1-1; a weak D match, TRBD1 (6 bases). The V end lost 3 bases, the J end lost 5 bases, and 10 bases lay between the germline ends. In germline, CDR1 is SGHTA, CDR2 FQGNSA. This CDR3 spans 13 amino acids. The CDR3, as DNA: TGTGCCAGCAGCTTCGACAGGAGGACTGAAGCTTTCTTT. This sequence encodes CASSFDRRTEAFF.

V usage is TRBV4-3 and J usage is TRBJ2-2; no clear D gene. The length of the CDR3 is 14 residues. Germline V gene sequence: CDR1 LGHNA, CDR2 YSLEER. The V gene lost 1 base and the J gene lost 4 bases, with 7 bases spanning the gap. CDR3 sequence: CASSQGAGTGELFF. The CDR3 nucleotides are TGCGCCAGCAGCCAAGGGGCTGGCACCGGGGAGCTGTTTTTT.

The rearrangement uses TRBV4-1 and TRBJ1-1, with a tentative D call TRBD1 (6 bases). This CDR3 has 16 amino acids. Germline V lookup: CDR1 MGHRA, CDR2 YSYEKL. V was trimmed by 6 bases and J by 0 bases, leaving 17 bases between them. In nucleotides, the CDR3 is TGCGCCAGCAGTACCCTACTACGGACAGTGAACACTGAAGCTTTCTTT. This codes for CASSTLLRTVNTEAFF.